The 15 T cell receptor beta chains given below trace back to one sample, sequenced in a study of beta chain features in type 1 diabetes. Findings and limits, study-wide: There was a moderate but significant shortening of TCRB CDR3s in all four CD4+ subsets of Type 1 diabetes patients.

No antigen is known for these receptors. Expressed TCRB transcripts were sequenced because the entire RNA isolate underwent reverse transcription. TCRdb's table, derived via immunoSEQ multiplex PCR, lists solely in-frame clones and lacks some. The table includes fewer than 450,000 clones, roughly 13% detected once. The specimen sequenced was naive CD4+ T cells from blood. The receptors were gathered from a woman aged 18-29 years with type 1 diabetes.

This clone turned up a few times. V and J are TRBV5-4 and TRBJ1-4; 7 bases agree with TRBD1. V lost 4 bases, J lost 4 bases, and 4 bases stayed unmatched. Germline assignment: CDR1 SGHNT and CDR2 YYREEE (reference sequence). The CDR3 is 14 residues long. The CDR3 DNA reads TGTGCCAGCAGCCCGGGACAGCGTAATGAAAAACTGTTTTTT. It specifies CASSPGQRNEKLFF.

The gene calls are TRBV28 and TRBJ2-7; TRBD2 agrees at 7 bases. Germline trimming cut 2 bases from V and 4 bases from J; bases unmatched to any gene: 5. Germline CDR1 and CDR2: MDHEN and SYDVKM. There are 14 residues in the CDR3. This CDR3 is CASSLTGGFYEQYF. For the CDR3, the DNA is TGTGCCAGCAGTTTAACGGGAGGTTTTTACGAGCAGTACTTC.

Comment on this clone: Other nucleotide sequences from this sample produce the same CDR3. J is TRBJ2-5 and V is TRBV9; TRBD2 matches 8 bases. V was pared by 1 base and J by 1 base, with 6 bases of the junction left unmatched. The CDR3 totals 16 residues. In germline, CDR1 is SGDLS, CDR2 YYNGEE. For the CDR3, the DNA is TGTGCCAGCAGCGTATCACCCCTAGCGGGCCAAGAGACCCAGTACTTC. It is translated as CASSVSPLAGQETQYF.

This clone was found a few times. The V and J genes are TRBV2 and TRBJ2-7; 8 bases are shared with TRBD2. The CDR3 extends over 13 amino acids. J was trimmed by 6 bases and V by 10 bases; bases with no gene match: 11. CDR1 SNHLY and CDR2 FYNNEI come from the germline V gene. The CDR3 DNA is TGTGCCACCCTGGGGCGGGAGGTGGTCGAGCAGTACTTC. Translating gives CATLGREVVEQYF.

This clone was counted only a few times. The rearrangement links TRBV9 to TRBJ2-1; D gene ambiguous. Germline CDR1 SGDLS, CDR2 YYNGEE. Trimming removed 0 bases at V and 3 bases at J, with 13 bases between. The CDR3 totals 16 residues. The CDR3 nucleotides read TGTGCCAGCAGCGTAGCCCAGGAAACGAACTACAATGAGCAGTTCTTC. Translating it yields CASSVAQETNYNEQFF.

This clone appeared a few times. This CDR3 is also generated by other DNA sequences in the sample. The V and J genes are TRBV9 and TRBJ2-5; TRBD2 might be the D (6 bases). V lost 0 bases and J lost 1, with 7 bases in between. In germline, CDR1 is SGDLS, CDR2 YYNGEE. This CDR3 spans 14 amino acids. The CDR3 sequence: CASSVGLVQETQYF. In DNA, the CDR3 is TGTGCCAGCAGCGTAGGACTAGTCCAAGAGACCCAGTACTTC.

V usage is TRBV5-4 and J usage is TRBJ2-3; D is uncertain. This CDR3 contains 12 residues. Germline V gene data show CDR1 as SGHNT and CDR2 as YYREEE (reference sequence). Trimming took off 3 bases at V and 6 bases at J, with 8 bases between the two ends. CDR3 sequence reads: CASSSLTDTQYF. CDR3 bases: TGTGCCAGCAGCTCCTTAACTGATACGCAGTATTTT. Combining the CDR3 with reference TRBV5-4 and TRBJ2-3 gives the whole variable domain ETGVTQSPTHLIKTRGQQVTLRCSSQSGHNTVSWYQQALGQGPQFIFQYYREEENGRGNFPPRFSGLQFPNYSSELNVNALELDDSALYLCASSSLTDTQYFGPGTRLTVL.

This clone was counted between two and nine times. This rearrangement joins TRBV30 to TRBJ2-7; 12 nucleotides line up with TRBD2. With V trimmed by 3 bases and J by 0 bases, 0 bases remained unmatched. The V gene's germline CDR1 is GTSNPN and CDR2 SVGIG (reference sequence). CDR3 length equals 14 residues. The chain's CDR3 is CAWRTSGSSYEQYF. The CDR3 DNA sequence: TGTGCCTGGAGGACTAGCGGGAGCTCCTACGAGCAGTACTTC.

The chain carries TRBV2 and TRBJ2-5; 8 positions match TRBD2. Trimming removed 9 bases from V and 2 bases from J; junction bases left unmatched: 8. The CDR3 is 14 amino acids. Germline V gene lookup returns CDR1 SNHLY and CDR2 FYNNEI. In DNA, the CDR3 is TGTGCCAGTCAACTGAGCGGGGGACAAGAGACCCAGTACTTC. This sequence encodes CASQLSGGQETQYF.

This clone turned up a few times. The CDR3 protein is CASRPGLVAVGELFF. CDR3 DNA: TGTGCCAGCAGGCCCGGACTAGTCGCGGTCGGGGAGCTGTTTTTT. The chain has TRBV5-4 and TRBJ2-2; 7 nucleotides agree with TRBD2. CDR1 SGHNT and CDR2 YYREEE come from the germline V gene (reference sequence). V shed 5 bases, J shed 7 bases, and the junction held 11 bases outside the gene matches. This CDR3 is built from 15 residues.

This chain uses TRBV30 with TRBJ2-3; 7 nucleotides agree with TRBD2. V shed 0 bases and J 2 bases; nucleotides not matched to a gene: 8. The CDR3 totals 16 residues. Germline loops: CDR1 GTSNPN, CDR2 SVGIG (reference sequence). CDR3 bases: TGTGCCTGGAGTGTACGTAGCGGGTGGGACACAGATACGCAGTATTTT. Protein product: CAWSVRSGWDTDTQYF.

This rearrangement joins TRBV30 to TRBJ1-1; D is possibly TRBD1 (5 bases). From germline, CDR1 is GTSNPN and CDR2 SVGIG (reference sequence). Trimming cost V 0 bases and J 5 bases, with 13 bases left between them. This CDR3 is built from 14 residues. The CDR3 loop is CAWSVQGARTEAFF. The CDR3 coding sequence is TGTGCCTGGAGTGTACAAGGGGCGCGGACTGAAGCTTTCTTT.

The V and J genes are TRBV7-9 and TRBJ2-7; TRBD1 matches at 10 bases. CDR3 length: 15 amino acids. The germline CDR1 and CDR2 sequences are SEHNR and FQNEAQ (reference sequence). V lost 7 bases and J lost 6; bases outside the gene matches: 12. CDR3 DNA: TGTGCCAGCACCGGGGGGACAGGGGTGGTCAGCGAGCAGTACTTC. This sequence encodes CASTGGTGVVSEQYF.

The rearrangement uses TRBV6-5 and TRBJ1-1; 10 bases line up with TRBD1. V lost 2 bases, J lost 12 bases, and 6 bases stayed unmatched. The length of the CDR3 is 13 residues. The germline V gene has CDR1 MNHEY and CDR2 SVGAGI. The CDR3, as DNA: TGTGCCAGCAGTTACCCTGGGGACAGGGGAACTTTCTTT. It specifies CASSYPGDRGTFF.

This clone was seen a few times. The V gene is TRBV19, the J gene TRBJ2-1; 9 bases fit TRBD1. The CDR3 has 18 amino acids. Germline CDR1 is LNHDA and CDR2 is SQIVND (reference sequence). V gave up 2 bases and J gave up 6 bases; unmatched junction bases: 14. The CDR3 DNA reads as TGTGCCAGTAGTATAACTAAGGGACAGGGATTAGGTGGCAATGAGCAGTTCTTC. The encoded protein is CASSITKGQGLGGNEQFF.